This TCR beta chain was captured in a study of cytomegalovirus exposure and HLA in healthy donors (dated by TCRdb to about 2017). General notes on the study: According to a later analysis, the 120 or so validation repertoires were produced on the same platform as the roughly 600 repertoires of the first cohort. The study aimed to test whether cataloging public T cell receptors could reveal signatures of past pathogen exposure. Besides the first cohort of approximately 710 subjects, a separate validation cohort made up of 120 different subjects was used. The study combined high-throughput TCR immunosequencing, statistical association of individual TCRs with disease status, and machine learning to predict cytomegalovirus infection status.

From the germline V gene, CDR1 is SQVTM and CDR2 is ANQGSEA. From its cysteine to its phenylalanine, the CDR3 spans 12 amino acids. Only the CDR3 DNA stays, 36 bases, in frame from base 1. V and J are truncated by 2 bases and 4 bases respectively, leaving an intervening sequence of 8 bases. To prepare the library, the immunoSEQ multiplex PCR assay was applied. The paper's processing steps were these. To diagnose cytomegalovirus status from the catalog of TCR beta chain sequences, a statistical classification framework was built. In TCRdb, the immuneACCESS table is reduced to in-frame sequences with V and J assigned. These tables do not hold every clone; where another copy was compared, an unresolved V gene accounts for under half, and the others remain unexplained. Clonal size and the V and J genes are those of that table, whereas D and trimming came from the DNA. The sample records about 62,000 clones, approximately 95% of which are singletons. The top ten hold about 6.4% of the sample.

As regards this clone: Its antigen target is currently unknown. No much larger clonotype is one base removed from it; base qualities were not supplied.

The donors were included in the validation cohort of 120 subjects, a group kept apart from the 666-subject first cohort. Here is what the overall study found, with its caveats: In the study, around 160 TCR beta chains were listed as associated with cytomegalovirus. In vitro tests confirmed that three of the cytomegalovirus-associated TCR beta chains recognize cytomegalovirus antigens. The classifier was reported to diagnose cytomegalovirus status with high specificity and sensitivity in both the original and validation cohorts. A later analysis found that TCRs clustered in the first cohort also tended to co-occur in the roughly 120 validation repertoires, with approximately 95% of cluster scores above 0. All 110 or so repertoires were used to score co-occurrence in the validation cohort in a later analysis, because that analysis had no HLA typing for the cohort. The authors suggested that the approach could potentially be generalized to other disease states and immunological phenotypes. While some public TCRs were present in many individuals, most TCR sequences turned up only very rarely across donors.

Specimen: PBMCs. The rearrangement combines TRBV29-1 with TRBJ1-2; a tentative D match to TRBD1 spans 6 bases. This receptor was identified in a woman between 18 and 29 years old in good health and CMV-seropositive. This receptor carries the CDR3 CSVERTVYGYTF. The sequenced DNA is TGCAGCGTTGAACGGACAGTCTATGGCTACACCTTC.